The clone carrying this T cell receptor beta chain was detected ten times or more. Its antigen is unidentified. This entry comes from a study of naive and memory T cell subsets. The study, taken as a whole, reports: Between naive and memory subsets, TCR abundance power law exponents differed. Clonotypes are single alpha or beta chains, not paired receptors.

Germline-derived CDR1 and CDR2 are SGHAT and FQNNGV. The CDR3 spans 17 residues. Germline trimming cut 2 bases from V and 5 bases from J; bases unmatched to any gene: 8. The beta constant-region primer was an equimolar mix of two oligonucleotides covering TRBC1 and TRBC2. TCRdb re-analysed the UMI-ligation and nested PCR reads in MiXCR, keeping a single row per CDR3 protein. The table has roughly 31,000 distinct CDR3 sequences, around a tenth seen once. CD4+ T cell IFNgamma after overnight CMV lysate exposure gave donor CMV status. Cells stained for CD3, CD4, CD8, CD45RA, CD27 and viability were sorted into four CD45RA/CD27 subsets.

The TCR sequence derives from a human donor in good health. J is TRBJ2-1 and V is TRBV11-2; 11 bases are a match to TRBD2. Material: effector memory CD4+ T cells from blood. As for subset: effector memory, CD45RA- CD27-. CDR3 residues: CASSLKRLAGFDNEQFF. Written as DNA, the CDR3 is TGTGCCAGCAGCTTAAAGAGACTAGCGGGATTTGACAATGAGCAGTTCTTC.